This T cell receptor (beta chain) was observed in a study of OX40 agonist ivuxolimab in advanced cancers. The wider study: Patients were treated with intravenous ivuxolimab, dosed at 0.01 to 10 mg/kg and infused every 2 weeks.

Peripheral blood came from all dose cohorts at three timepoints. Profiling relied on immunoSEQ multiplex PCR, and the TCRdb table lists in-frame clones only, not all of them. Of about 62,000 clones listed, under 95% are singletons. V was clipped by 6 bases and J by 4 bases, with 13 bases between them. The CDR3 runs to 12 residues. Germline V gene lookup returns CDR1 SQVTM and CDR2 ANQGSEA. This chain uses TRBV29-1 with TRBJ2-7; no firm D call. The sequenced sample was CD4+ or CD8+ T cells sorted from blood, obtained in a trial of the OX40 agonist ivuxolimab. The clonotype was recovered from an adult with an advanced solid tumor such as melanoma, head and neck, liver or kidney cancer. In nucleotides, the CDR3 is TGCAGCGTCGTGGCCCTCGGGTACGAGCAGTACTTC. Amino acid sequence: CSVVALGYEQYF.